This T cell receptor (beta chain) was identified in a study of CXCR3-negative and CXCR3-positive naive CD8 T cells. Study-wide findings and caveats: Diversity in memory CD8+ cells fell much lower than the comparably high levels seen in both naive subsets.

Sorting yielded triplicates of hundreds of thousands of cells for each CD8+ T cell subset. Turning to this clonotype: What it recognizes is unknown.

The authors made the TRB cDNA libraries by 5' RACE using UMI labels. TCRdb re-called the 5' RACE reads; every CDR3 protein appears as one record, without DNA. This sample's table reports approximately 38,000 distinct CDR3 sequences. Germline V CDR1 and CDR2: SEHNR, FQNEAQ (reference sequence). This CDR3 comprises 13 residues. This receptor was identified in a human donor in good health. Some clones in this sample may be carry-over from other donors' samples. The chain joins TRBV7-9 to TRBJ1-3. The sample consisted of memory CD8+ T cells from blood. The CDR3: CASSLRVENTIYF.